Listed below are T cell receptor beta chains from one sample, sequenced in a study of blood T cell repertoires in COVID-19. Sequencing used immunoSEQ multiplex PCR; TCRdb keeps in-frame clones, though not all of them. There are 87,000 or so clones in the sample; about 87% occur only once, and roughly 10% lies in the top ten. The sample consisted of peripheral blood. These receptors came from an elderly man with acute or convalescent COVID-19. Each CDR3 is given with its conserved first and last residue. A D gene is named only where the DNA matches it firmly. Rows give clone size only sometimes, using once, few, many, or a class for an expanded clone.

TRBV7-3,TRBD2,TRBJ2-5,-,TGTGCCAGCAGCTTAAGGGGGGGCGCGGGAGGGCTCGGGACCCAGTACTTC,CASSLRGGAGGLGTQYF
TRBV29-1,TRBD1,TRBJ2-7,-,TGCAGCGTTGGGAGGACAGGGGGGTACTACGAGCAGTACTTC,CSVGRTGGYYEQYF
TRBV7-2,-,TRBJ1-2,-,TGTGCCAGCAGCTTATTTCGGGACACCCCTGATGGCTACACCTTC,CASSLFRDTPDGYTF
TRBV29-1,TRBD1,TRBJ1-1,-,TGCAGCGCGGGACAGGGCGACACTGAAGCTTTCTTT,CSAGQGDTEAFF
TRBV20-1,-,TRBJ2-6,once,TGCAGTGCTAGTCCCAGGGCCAACGTCCTGACTTTC,CSASPRANVLTF
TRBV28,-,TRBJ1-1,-,TGTGCCAGCAGTTTGCCACAGGGAATCGCTGAAGCTTTCTTT,CASSLPQGIAEAFF
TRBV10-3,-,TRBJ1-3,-,TGTGCCATCCGCCCGGGAAACTCTGGAAACACCATATATTTT,CAIRPGNSGNTIYF
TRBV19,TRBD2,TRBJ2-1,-,TGTGCCAGTGGAAGGGGAGGGAATGAGCAGTTCTTC,CASGRGGNEQFF
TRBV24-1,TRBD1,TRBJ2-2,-,TGTGCCACCAGTAGAGCGGGACAGGGCAGAACCAACACCGGGGAGCTGTTTTTT,CATSRAGQGRTNTGELFF
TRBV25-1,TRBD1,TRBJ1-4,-,TGTGCCAGCAGTGAATATCCCCCACAGGGGTCCGGTGAAAAACTGTTTTTT,CASSEYPPQGSGEKLFF
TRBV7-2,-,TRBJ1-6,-,TGTGCCAGCAGCTTAAGTAGAGGTTCACCCCTCCACTTT,CASSLSRGSPLHF
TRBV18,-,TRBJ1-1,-,TGTGCCAGCTCACCATTGTACCAGGGGCAAGAGACTGAAGCTTTCTTT,CASSPLYQGQETEAFF
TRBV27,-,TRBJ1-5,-,TGTGCCAGCAGTCCCAGGGTGAGTCAGCCCCAGCATTTT,CASSPRVSQPQHF
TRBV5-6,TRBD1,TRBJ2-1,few,TGTGCCAGCAGCTTGGATTGGACAGGGGGAGTCGGTGAGCAGTTCTTC,CASSLDWTGGVGEQFF
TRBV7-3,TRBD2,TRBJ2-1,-,TGTGCCAGCAGCTTAACCACCATAGCGGGAGGGCCTAACAATGAGCAGTTCTTC,CASSLTTIAGGPNNEQFF
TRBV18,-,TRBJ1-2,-,TGTGCCAGCTCACTTGATAGTCCTAACTATGGCTACACCTTC,CASSLDSPNYGYTF
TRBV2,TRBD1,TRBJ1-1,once,TGTGCCAGCCGGGGACAGCTGAACACTGAAGCTTTCTTT,CASRGQLNTEAFF
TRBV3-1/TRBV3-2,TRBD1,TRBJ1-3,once,TGTGCCAGCAGCCAAGGGGACAGGGTTCTCTCGGGTGGAAACACCATATATTTT,CASSQGDRVLSGGNTIYF
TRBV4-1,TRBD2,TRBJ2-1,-,TGCGCCAGCAGCCTAGAAGGCCTAGCGGGAGGGCACAATGAGCAGTTCTTC,CASSLEGLAGGHNEQFF
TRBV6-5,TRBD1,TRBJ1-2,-,TGTGCCAGCAGTTCCGGACAGGCCGGAGCTAACTATGGCTACACCTTC,CASSSGQAGANYGYTF
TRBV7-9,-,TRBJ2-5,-,TGTGCCAGCAGCTTAGGAACCAGTAGAGGAGAGACCCAGTACTTC,CASSLGTSRGETQYF
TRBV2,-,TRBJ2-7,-,TGTGCCAGCAGTACGGGACGGGGGTACTACGAGCAGTACTTC,CASSTGRGYYEQYF
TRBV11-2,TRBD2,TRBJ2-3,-,TGTGCCAGCAGCTTAGGGGCTAGCGGGGGGATCTCTAGCACAGATACGCAGTATTTT,CASSLGASGGISSTDTQYF
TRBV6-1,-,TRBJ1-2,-,TGTGCCAGCAGTGAAGCTTCAGGGTTCTATGGCTACACCTTC,CASSEASGFYGYTF
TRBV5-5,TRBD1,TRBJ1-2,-,TGTGCCAGCAGTTCGGGACAGCTGACGCGCTACACCTTC,CASSSGQLTRYTF
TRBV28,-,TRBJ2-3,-,TGTGCCAGCAGTCCCTCGCAGGGGCTAGGGAGTCACACAGATACGCAGTATTTT,CASSPSQGLGSHTDTQYF
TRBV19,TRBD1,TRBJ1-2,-,TGTGCCAGTAGTATACCAGACAGGGCTGGCTACACCTTC,CASSIPDRAGYTF
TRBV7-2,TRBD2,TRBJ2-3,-,TGTGCCAGCAGCTTAGCCCCGCCGGGAGGTGGCACAGATACGCAGTATTTT,CASSLAPPGGGTDTQYF
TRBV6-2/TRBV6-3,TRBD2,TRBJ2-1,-,TGTGCCAGCAGTTCCTGGACTAGCGGGAGGGCTTACAATGAGCAGTTCTTC,CASSSWTSGRAYNEQFF
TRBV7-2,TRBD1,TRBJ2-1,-,TGTGCCAGCACCTCCGGGACAGGTCTCTTCTACAATGAGCAGTTCTTC,CASTSGTGLFYNEQFF
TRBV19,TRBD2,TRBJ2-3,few,TGTGCCAGCTGTTCGGAACTAGCGGGAGGGCCGGTTACGCAGTATTTT,CASCSELAGGPVTQYF
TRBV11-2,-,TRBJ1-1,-,TGTGCCAGCAGCTTTAACAGGGCGAACACTGAAGCTTTCTTT,CASSFNRANTEAFF
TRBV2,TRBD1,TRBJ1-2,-,TGTGCCAGTAACCTGGGACAGGTGTATGGCTACACCTTC,CASNLGQVYGYTF
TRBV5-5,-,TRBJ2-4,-,TGTGCCAGCACCCTCCGGGCCGACAGCGCCAAAAACATTCAGTACTTC,CASTLRADSAKNIQYF
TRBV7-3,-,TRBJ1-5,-,TGTGCCAGCAGCGTTAACAGTGACCCCAATCAGCCCCAGCATTTT,CASSVNSDPNQPQHF
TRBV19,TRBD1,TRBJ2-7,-,TGTGCCAGTAGTCCCGGATTAGGACAGGGGTACTACGAGCAGTACTTC,CASSPGLGQGYYEQYF
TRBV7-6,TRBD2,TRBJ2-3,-,TGTGCCAGCAGCCGCGGGACTAGCGAGACAGATACGCAGTATTTT,CASSRGTSETDTQYF
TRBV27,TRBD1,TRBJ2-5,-,TGTGCCAGCAGTTTTGGAGGAACAGGGGTCCGAAAGACCCAGTACTTC,CASSFGGTGVRKTQYF
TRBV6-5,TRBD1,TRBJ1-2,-,TGTGCCAGCAGTTCTGACAGGGTTGGCTACACCTTC,CASSSDRVGYTF
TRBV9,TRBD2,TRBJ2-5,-,TGTGCCAGCAGCCTGGGGGGGGATCGAGAGACCCAGTACTTC,CASSLGGDRETQYF
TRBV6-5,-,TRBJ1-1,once,TGTGCCAGCAGACCGACAGGAGCCAGGACTGAAGCTTTCTTT,CASRPTGARTEAFF
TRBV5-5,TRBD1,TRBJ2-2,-,TGTGCCAGCAGCTTGGCCCCCGGGACAGGGGCGAACACCGGGGAGCTGTTTTTT,CASSLAPGTGANTGELFF
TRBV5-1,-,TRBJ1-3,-,TGCGCCAGCCAGGACAACCCATTCTCTGGAAACACCATATATTTT,CASQDNPFSGNTIYF
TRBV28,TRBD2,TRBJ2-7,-,TGTGCCAGCCTAGGTAGCGGGAGGTCACACGAGCAGTACTTC,CASLGSGRSHEQYF
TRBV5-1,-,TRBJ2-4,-,TGCGCCAGCAGCTTCGGTGAGGGCATTCAGTACTTC,CASSFGEGIQYF
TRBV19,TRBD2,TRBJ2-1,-,TGTGCCAGTAGTTCCGTAGCGGGAGGCTCATACAATGAGCAGTTCTTC,CASSSVAGGSYNEQFF
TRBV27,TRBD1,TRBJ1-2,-,TGTGCCAGCAGGCCCCGGGCCGGGCAGGGGGCATCCAATGGCTACACCTTC,CASRPRAGQGASNGYTF
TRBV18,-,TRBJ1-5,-,TGTGCCAGCTCACCACAGGAGACAGCTGTATCTCAGCATTTT,CASSPQETAVSQHF
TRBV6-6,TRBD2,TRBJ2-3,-,TGTGCCAGCAGACTGACTAGCGCCATGGATTTT,CASRLTSAMDF
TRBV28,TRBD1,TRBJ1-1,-,TGTGCCAGCAGTTCGGGACAGGTGAACACTGAAGCTTTCTTT,CASSSGQVNTEAFF
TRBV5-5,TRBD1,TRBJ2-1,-,TGTGCCAGCAGCCCCGGACAGGGGGCGAGGAGCTCCTACAATGAGCAGTTCTTC,CASSPGQGARSSYNEQFF
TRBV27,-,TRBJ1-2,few,TGTGCCAGCAGTTTTTGGGGTGGAGGGGATGACTATGGCTACACCTTC,CASSFWGGGDDYGYTF
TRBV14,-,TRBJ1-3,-,TGTGCCAGCAGCCAAGTGAAGGGGGTCGGAAACACCATATATTTT,CASSQVKGVGNTIYF
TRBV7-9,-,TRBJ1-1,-,TGTGCCAGCAGTTTGGGGGCCCAAAACACTGAAGCTTTCTTT,CASSLGAQNTEAFF
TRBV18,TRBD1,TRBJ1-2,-,TGTGCCAGCTCACCCGGGACAGGGGGCTTTGGCTACACCTTC,CASSPGTGGFGYTF
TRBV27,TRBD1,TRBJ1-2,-,TGTGCCAGCAGTTTAGGACAGGGGGGGAACTATGGCTACACCTTC,CASSLGQGGNYGYTF
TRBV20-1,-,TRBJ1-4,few,TGCAGTGCTCGTACAAATGAAAAACTGTTTTTT,CSARTNEKLFF
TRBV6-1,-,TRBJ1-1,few,TGTGCCAGCAGTGACAGAGGTAAGAACACTGAAGCTTTCTTT,CASSDRGKNTEAFF
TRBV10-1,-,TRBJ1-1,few,TGCGCCAGCAGCCCCCCCGGTTACCCGAACACTGAAGCTTTCTTT,CASSPPGYPNTEAFF
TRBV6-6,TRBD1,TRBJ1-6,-,TGTGCCAGCAGTACCTCCGGGACAGATTATAATTCACCCCTCCACTTT,CASSTSGTDYNSPLHF